The present TCR beta chain was sequenced within a study of cytomegalovirus exposure and HLA in healthy donors. General study results and limits: Using the classifier, cytomegalovirus status was reportedly diagnosed with high specificity and sensitivity. Associated with cytomegalovirus, according to the listing, were 164 TCR beta chains. TCR beta V- and J-gene trimming, according to a later analysis, was linked to a missense DCLRE1C variant.

Both 60 Vbeta primers and 13 Jbeta primers went into the PCR. Clones were sequenced by immunoSEQ multiplex PCR, and TCRdb holds only the in-frame ones, with some missing. The table lists approximately 85,000 clones, 75% to 85% of them singletons, with around 32% in the top ten. The CDR3 has 17 residues. From germline, CDR1 is SGDLS and CDR2 YYNGEE. As to this clone: The antigen is unknown. An end of the junction differs from the germline gene, which may be a read error.

This chain uses TRBV9 with TRBJ2-6, with 10 bases matching TRBD1. Sequences were obtained from PBMCs. This clonotype was sampled from a middle-aged man in good health and CMV-seropositive. In nucleotides, the CDR3 is TGTGCCAGCAGCGTAGGACAGGGGGCTGTTGGGGCCAACGGCCTGACTTTC. This translates into CASSVGQGAVGANGLTF.